This note documents a single TCR beta chain sequence. What it recognizes is unknown. These data come from a study of shared clonotypes between healthy human individuals. Overall study findings and caveats: Relative to their counterparts shared across all four donors, non-shared clonotypes exhibited diminished generation probabilities.

Per germline, CDR1 LNHDA and CDR2 SQIVND (reference sequence). The V gene end was trimmed by 6 bases and the J gene end by 6 bases; junction bases not matched to a gene: 10. This CDR3 is 15 amino acids long. Genomic DNA (from each subset) was split evenly across several immunoSEQ plates. Sequenced by immunoSEQ multiplex PCR; TCRdb stores in-frame clones only, minus some. The repertoire holds about 2.3 million clones, with approximately 93% as singletons. This TCR came from a man younger than 35 in good health. Some clones in this sample may be carry-over from other donors' samples. Sequencing was performed on naive CD4+ T cells from PBMCs. Subset indicated: CD45RA+ positively selected. The chain carries TRBV19 and TRBJ1-5; 8 bases align to TRBD1. In DNA, the CDR3 is TGTGCCAGTAGGACAGACAGGGGAATACCTCAGCCCCAGCATTTT. Its translation is CASRTDRGIPQPQHF.